The rows below give T cell receptor beta chains drawn from one sample of a study of cytomegalovirus exposure and HLA in healthy donors. Some clones are missing from TCRdb's copy, which holds only in-frame ones; the method was immunoSEQ multiplex PCR. The sample has 150,000 or so clones; around 80% are singletons. The sequenced sample was PBMCs. These receptors all come from a man aged 35 to 55 in good health and CMV-seropositive. Each CDR3 is given with its conserved first and last residue. A D gene is named only where the DNA matches it firmly. Clone size is not always given. Where it is, it says once, few, many or a class for expanded clones.

>-|-|TRBJ2-4|TRBV13
CASSSTQRGGLDF
TGTGCCAGCAGCTCCACCCAACGTGGAGGACTGGACTTC
>-|TRBD1|TRBJ2-5|TRBV10-2
CASRRQIETGRETQYF
TGCGCCAGCAGACGTCAGATAGAGACAGGGAGAGAGACCCAGTACTTC
>-|-|TRBJ2-7|TRBV5-1
CASSLAARQGGEQYF
TGCGCCAGCAGCTTGGCCGCTCGGCAGGGTGGCGAGCAGTACTTC
>-|-|TRBJ2-3|TRBV4-3
CASSQVVRTDRHTDTQYF
TGCGCCAGCAGCCAAGTGGTCCGGACAGACCGGCATACAGATACGCAGTATTTT
>-|TRBD1|TRBJ1-5|TRBV19
CASSFRGDRVQPQHF
TGTGCCAGTAGTTTCCGGGGCGACAGGGTTCAGCCCCAGCATTTT
>once|TRBD2|TRBJ2-1|TRBV18
CASSLGLAGSNEQFF
TGTGCCAGCTCACTCGGACTAGCGGGGTCCAATGAGCAGTTCTTC
>-|-|TRBJ2-4|TRBV25-1
CASSEGPDGGTKNIQYF
TGTGCCAGCAGTGAAGGCCCCGACGGGGGAACCAAAAACATTCAGTACTTC
>-|TRBD1|TRBJ2-2|TRBV27
CASSLGTAGELFF
TGTGCCAGCAGTTTGGGGACAGCCGGGGAGCTGTTTTTT
>few|-|TRBJ2-5|TRBV27
CASSSPQGGGETQYF
TGTGCCAGCAGTTCACCGCAGGGAGGGGGAGAGACCCAGTACTTC
>-|TRBD2|TRBJ2-5|TRBV5-6
CASSLLAGGRETQYF
TGTGCCAGCAGCCTACTAGCGGGAGGTCGGGAGACCCAGTACTTC
>-|-|TRBJ1-2|TRBV10-3
CAISGDGQINYGYTF
TGTGCCATCAGTGGGGATGGACAGATTAACTATGGCTACACCTTC
>-|-|TRBJ2-3|TRBV9
CASSVGGGSTDTQYF
TGTGCCAGCAGCGTAGGGGGCGGTAGCACAGATACGCAGTATTTT
>once|TRBD1|TRBJ2-2|TRBV5-1
CASSLPGGQGATGELFF
TGCGCCAGCAGCTTACCAGGGGGACAGGGAGCCACCGGGGAGCTGTTTTTT
>-|TRBD2|TRBJ2-7|TRBV5-1
CASSLTSGSYEQYF
TGCGCCAGCAGCTTGACTAGCGGATCCTACGAGCAGTACTTC
>-|TRBD1|TRBJ1-2|TRBV7-2
CASSLFGGGLDYGYTF
TGTGCCAGCAGCTTATTTGGAGGGGGCCTAGACTATGGCTACACCTTC
>-|TRBD2|TRBJ2-7|TRBV4-2
CASSPAGDPYEQYF
TGTGCCAGCAGCCCGGCGGGGGATCCCTACGAGCAGTACTTC
>-|TRBD1|TRBJ1-1|TRBV30
CAWSWRQGNTEAFF
TGTGCCTGGAGTTGGAGACAGGGGAACACTGAAGCTTTCTTT
>once|-|TRBJ2-2|TRBV11-3
CASSFLSTGELFF
TGTGCCAGCAGCTTTTTGAGCACCGGGGAGCTGTTTTTT
>-|TRBD2|TRBJ2-1|TRBV16
CASSLTSGGVNEQFF
TGTGCCAGCAGCTTGACTAGCGGGGGAGTGAATGAGCAGTTCTTC
>once|TRBD2|TRBJ2-1|TRBV19
CASSTLAGSSYNEQFF
TGTGCCAGTAGTACCCTAGCGGGGAGCTCCTACAATGAGCAGTTCTTC
>-|TRBD1|TRBJ1-5|TRBV7-9
CASSLGAGDSQPQHF
TGTGCCAGCAGCTTAGGGGCAGGGGACAGTCAGCCCCAGCATTTT
>-|-|TRBJ1-2|TRBV7-9
CASSQRDTAPNYGYTF
TGTGCCAGCAGCCAGAGGGACACCGCCCCGAACTATGGCTACACCTTC
>-|TRBD2|TRBJ2-3|TRBV7-2
CASSLGLAGLTDTQYF
TGTGCCAGCAGCTTAGGGCTAGCGGGACTCACAGATACGCAGTATTTT
>-|TRBD2|TRBJ2-1|TRBV7-2
CASSWTSGSSNEQFF
TGTGCCAGCAGCTGGACTAGCGGGAGTAGCAATGAGCAGTTCTTC
>-|TRBD1|TRBJ2-1|TRBV6-5
CASSPGQPEQFF
TGTGCCAGCAGCCCGGGACAGCCCGAGCAGTTCTTC
>few|-|TRBJ2-7|TRBV23-1
CASSRRTNRIYGEQYF
TGCGCCAGCAGTCGGAGAACTAACCGTATCTACGGGGAGCAGTACTTC
>-|-|TRBJ1-1|TRBV5-4
CASSLQGRGNTEAFF
TGTGCCAGCAGCTTACAGGGAAGGGGGAACACTGAAGCTTTCTTT
>-|TRBD2|TRBJ2-1|TRBV7-2
CASSHLTSGRALSYNEQFF
TGTGCCAGCAGCCATCTGACTAGCGGGAGGGCCCTCTCCTACAATGAGCAGTTCTTC
>-|TRBD1|TRBJ1-3|TRBV9
CASSADRGRNTIYF
TGTGCCAGCAGCGCCGACAGGGGTAGAAACACCATATATTTT
>-|TRBD2|TRBJ2-1|TRBV7-9
CASSIAGGPYEQFF
TGTGCCAGCAGTATAGCGGGAGGGCCATATGAGCAGTTCTTC
>-|-|TRBJ2-1|TRBV7-9
CASSPDWTQKNEQFF
TGTGCCAGCAGCCCCGACTGGACTCAGAAGAATGAGCAGTTCTTC
>-|-|TRBJ2-7|TRBV7-2
CASSLGWSIEQYF
TGTGCCAGCAGCTTAGGATGGAGTATCGAGCAGTACTTC
>once|TRBD2|TRBJ2-1|TRBV15
CATSRGDSGIYNEQFF
TGTGCCACCAGCAGAGGGGATAGCGGGATCTACAATGAGCAGTTCTTC
>-|TRBD1|TRBJ1-2|TRBV10-3
CAISRDRDYGYTF
TGTGCCATCAGTAGGGACAGAGACTATGGCTACACCTTC